This is a list of T cell receptor beta chains from one sample in a study of blood T cell repertoires in COVID-19. The protocol was immunoSEQ multiplex PCR, while the TCRdb copy is restricted to in-frame clones and leaves out a portion. The sample holds roughly 190,000 clones; 84% are singletons and the top ten take approximately 14%. The sample taken for sequencing was peripheral blood. The receptors originated from a man younger than 45 with active or convalescent COVID-19. The CDR3 runs from the conserved cysteine through the conserved F or W. Fields, in order: V gene, J gene, CDR3 length, clone size, D gene, CDR3 protein, CDR3 DNA. The D gene is left open where the match is weak. A clone size is listed for some rows: how often the clone was seen (once, few, many), or a class if it is expanded.

>TRBV7-9|TRBJ1-6|14|once|.
CASSLRRDNSPLHF
TGTGCCAGCAGCTTAAGGAGAGATAATTCACCCCTCCACTTT
>TRBV5-5|TRBJ1-2|15|.|.
CASSAILDRNYGYTF
TGTGCCAGCAGCGCAATTTTGGACAGAAACTATGGCTACACCTTC
>TRBV6-2/TRBV6-3|TRBJ2-1|12|.|.
CASSIYYNEQFF
TGTGCCAGCAGTATCTACTACAATGAGCAGTTCTTC
>TRBV4-3|TRBJ1-5|13|few|.
CASSQAPGQPQHF
TGCGCCAGCAGCCAAGCGCCCGGGCAGCCCCAGCATTTT
>TRBV28|TRBJ1-3|15|.|TRBD1
CASSPTGYSGNTIYF
TGTGCCAGCAGTCCGACAGGGTACTCTGGAAACACCATATATTTT
>TRBV7-7|TRBJ1-1|14|.|TRBD1
CASSRDRVAAEAFF
TGTGCTAGCAGCCGGGACAGGGTAGCCGCTGAAGCTTTCTTT
>TRBV2|TRBJ1-5|16|many|TRBD1
CASRERTGGSNQPQHF
TGTGCCAGCAGGGAACGGACAGGTGGTAGCAATCAGCCCCAGCATTTT
>TRBV2|TRBJ1-5|13|few|.
CASSGQGPEPQHF
TGTGCCAGCAGTGGGCAGGGTCCGGAGCCCCAGCATTTT
>TRBV24-1|TRBJ2-1|18|.|TRBD2
CATSDSGVERERNNEQFF
TGTGCCACCAGTGATTCCGGAGTAGAGCGGGAGAGGAACAATGAGCAGTTCTTC
>TRBV7-2|TRBJ2-7|14|.|.
CASSLSRLSWEQYF
TGTGCCAGCAGCCTCTCCCGACTGTCTTGGGAGCAGTACTTC
>TRBV5-8|TRBJ2-3|17|.|.
CASSLATGFLYTDTQYF
TGTGCCAGCAGCTTGGCGACAGGATTCCTCTACACAGATACGCAGTATTTT
>TRBV15|TRBJ2-3|15|.|TRBD1
CATRNTGAVTDTQYF
TGTGCCACCAGAAACACAGGGGCGGTCACAGATACGCAGTATTTT
>TRBV6-2/TRBV6-3|TRBJ1-1|15|.|.
CASSYGGRANTEAFF
TGTGCCAGCAGTTACGGCGGCAGGGCTAACACTGAAGCTTTCTTT
>TRBV4-2|TRBJ2-1|16|.|TRBD1
CASSPGGTGDYNEQFF
TGTGCCAGCAGCCCCGGTGGGACAGGGGATTACAATGAGCAGTTCTTC
>TRBV27|TRBJ1-5|15|many|TRBD1
CASSGGTGGDLTQHF
TGTGCCAGCTCGGGGGGGACAGGGGGCGATTTGACCCAGCATTTT
>TRBV5-1|TRBJ2-1|16|once|.
CASSSGRDLAYNEQFF
TGCGCCAGCAGTTCTGGACGGGACTTGGCCTACAATGAGCAGTTCTTC
>TRBV6-4|TRBJ1-2|14|.|.
CASSEGSGNGGYTF
TGTGCCAGCAGTGAGGGTTCCGGGAACGGTGGCTACACCTTC
>TRBV3-1/TRBV3-2|TRBJ2-6|14|.|.
CASSQVVGANVLTF
TGTGCCAGCAGCCAAGTCGTTGGGGCCAACGTCCTGACTTTC
>TRBV18|TRBJ1-1|15|.|.
CASSAQSGADTEAFF
TGTGCCAGCTCAGCGCAGAGTGGGGCGGACACTGAAGCTTTCTTT
>TRBV24-1|TRBJ2-1|12|.|.
CATSDSYREQFF
TGTGCCACCAGTGATTCTTACCGGGAGCAGTTCTTC
>TRBV27|TRBJ2-7|13|few|.
CASSLAGQTEQYF
TGTGCCAGCAGTTTAGCCGGACAGACCGAGCAGTACTTC
>TRBV5-1|TRBJ2-7|15|.|TRBD1
CASSRLDSDRDEQYF
TGCGCCAGCAGCCGGCTGGACTCGGACAGGGACGAGCAGTACTTC
>TRBV19|TRBJ2-3|15|once|TRBD2
CASSTGLAGTDTQYF
TGTGCCAGTAGTACGGGACTAGCGGGAACAGATACGCAGTATTTT
>TRBV11-2|TRBJ1-2|16|.|TRBD1
CASSDLGRQGIYGYTF
TGTGCCAGCAGCGACCTCGGGCGACAGGGCATTTATGGCTACACCTTC
>TRBV5-4|TRBJ1-4|16|.|TRBD1
CASSSGQLGTNEKLFF
TGTGCCAGCAGCTCGGGACAGTTAGGAACTAATGAAAAACTGTTTTTT
>TRBV19|TRBJ2-3|16|.|TRBD2
CASSKSREFNTDTQYF
TGTGCCAGTAGTAAGTCGCGGGAGTTTAACACAGATACGCAGTATTTT
>TRBV18|TRBJ2-2|15|.|TRBD2
CASSPLAGGPGELFF
TGTGCCAGCTCACCCCTAGCGGGGGGGCCTGGGGAGCTGTTTTTT
>TRBV2|TRBJ1-2|16|.|TRBD1
CASGRGRGLEDYGYTF
TGTGCCAGTGGGAGAGGTAGGGGGCTTGAGGACTATGGCTACACCTTC
>TRBV11-2|TRBJ2-7|15|.|.
CASSQGDRNFDEQYF
TGTGCCAGCAGCCAGGGTGACAGGAATTTCGACGAGCAGTACTTC
>TRBV7-9|TRBJ1-1|13|.|.
CASSLGVGSEAFF
TGTGCCAGCAGCTTAGGCGTGGGCAGTGAAGCTTTCTTT
>TRBV19|TRBJ2-4|14|.|TRBD2
CASSNREGENIQYF
TGTGCCAGTAGTAATCGGGAGGGGGAAAACATTCAGTACTTC
>TRBV7-8|TRBJ1-5|15|.|.
CASSLSPSGYQPQHF
TGTGCCAGCAGCTTATCGCCGTCGGGGTATCAGCCCCAGCATTTT
>TRBV5-1|TRBJ2-1|16|.|.
CASSLGQGSPYNEQFF
TGCGCCAGCAGCTTGGGGCAGGGGTCCCCCTACAATGAGCAGTTCTTC
>TRBV24-1|TRBJ1-5|15|.|.
CATSDSEGSNQPQHF
TGTGCCACCAGTGATTCGGAGGGAAGCAATCAGCCCCAGCATTTT
>TRBV19|TRBJ2-5|15|.|.
CASSIDGLFQETQYF
TGTGCCAGTAGTATAGATGGGCTATTCCAAGAGACCCAGTACTTC
>TRBV10-1|TRBJ2-7|14|.|TRBD2
CASSVLATSGEQYF
TGCGCCAGCAGCGTACTAGCGACGTCCGGCGAGCAGTACTTC
>TRBV27|TRBJ2-2|14|once|.
CASSLQGLTGELFF
TGTGCCAGCAGTTTACAGGGGCTCACCGGGGAGCTGTTTTTT
>TRBV19|TRBJ1-2|14|once|TRBD1
CASRARDRAYGYTF
TGTGCCAGTAGAGCACGGGACAGAGCCTATGGCTACACCTTC
>TRBV7-9|TRBJ2-1|15|.|TRBD2
CASSLSSGPYNEQFF
TGTGCCAGCAGCTTGTCTAGCGGGCCTTACAATGAGCAGTTCTTC
>TRBV11-3|TRBJ2-4|12|.|.
CASSPRENIQYF
TGTGCCAGCAGCCCCCGGGAAAACATTCAGTACTTC
>TRBV5-1|TRBJ1-2|16|.|TRBD1
CASSLEWTRQGNGYTF
TGCGCCAGCAGCTTGGAATGGACGCGACAGGGGAATGGCTACACCTTC
>TRBV30|TRBJ2-3|17|few|TRBD2
CAWARRTSGTFTDTQYF
TGTGCCTGGGCCCGAAGGACTAGCGGGACGTTCACAGATACGCAGTATTTT
>TRBV28|TRBJ2-3|18|.|TRBD2
CASSARLAGFSSTDTQYF
TGTGCCAGCAGTGCTAGACTAGCGGGGTTCTCTAGCACAGATACGCAGTATTTT